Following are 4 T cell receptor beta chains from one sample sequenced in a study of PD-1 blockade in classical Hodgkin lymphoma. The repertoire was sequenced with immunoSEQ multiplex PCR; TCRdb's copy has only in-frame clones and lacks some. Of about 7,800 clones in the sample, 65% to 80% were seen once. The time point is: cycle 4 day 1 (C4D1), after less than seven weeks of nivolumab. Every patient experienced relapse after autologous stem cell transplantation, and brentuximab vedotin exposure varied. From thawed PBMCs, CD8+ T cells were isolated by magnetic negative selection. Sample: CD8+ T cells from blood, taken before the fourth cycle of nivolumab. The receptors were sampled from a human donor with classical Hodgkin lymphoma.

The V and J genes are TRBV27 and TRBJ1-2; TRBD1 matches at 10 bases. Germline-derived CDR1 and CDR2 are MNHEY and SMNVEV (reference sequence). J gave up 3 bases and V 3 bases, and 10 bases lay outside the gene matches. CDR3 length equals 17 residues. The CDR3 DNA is TGTGCCAGCAGTTTCCGGGACAGGGGAGGGACGGACTATGGCTACACCTTC. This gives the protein CASSFRDRGGTDYGYTF.

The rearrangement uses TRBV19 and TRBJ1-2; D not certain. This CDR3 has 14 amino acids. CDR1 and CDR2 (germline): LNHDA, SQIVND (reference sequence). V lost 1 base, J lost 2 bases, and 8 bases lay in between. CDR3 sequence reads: CASSIAEGNYGYTF. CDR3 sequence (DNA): TGTGCCAGTAGTATAGCGGAGGGCAACTATGGCTACACCTTC. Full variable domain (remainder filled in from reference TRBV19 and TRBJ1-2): DGGITQSPKYLFRKEGQNVTLSCEQNLNHDAMYWYRQDPGQGLRLIYYSQIVNDFQKGDIAEGYSVSREKKESFPLTVTSAQKNPTAFYLCASSIAEGNYGYTFGSGTRLTVV.

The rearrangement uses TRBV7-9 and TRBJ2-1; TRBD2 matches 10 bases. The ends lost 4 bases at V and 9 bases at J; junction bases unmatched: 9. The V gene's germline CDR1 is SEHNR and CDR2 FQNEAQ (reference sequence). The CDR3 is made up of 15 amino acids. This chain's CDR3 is CASSWFGLAGVEQFF. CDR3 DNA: TGTGCCAGCAGCTGGTTCGGGCTAGCGGGAGTTGAGCAGTTCTTC.

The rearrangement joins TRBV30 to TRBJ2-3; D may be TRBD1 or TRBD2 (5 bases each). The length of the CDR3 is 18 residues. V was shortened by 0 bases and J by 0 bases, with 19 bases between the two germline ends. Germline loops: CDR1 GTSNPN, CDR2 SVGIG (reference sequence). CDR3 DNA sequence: TGTGCCTGGAGTGTACGCTCGGGACCCTTATTTAGCACAGATACGCAGTATTTT. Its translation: CAWSVRSGPLFSTDTQYF.